These T cell receptor beta chains were read from a single sample in a study of OX40 agonist ivuxolimab in advanced cancers. Using immunoSEQ multiplex PCR, the repertoire was profiled, and TCRdb retains in-frame clones only, with some absent. Of more than 50,000 clones listed, 70% to 85% are singletons. Sequenced here: CD4+ or CD8+ T cells sorted from blood, sampled in a trial of the OX40 agonist ivuxolimab. All receptors come from an adult with an advanced solid tumor such as melanoma, head and neck, liver or kidney cancer. CDR3s include the opening cysteine and the closing phenylalanine or tryptophan. A D gene is named only where the DNA matches it firmly. Clone size is stated in some rows and not others, as once, few, many or a class when expanded.

j_call d_call v_call clone_size cdr3_aa cdr3_nt
TRBJ2-1 TRBD2 TRBV4-1 - CASSPLAGVNNEQFF TGCGCCAGCAGTCCACTAGCGGGAGTCAACAATGAGCAGTTCTTC
TRBJ1-4 - TRBV6-1 - CASRRQVATNEKLFF TGTGCCAGCAGGAGACAGGTTGCAACTAATGAAAAACTGTTTTTT
TRBJ1-2 TRBD1 TRBV7-3 medium-sized CASSLNLQGNGYTF TGTGCCAGCAGCTTAAATCTACAGGGGAATGGCTACACCTTC
TRBJ2-7 - TRBV18 medium-sized CASSPGEGPCYF TGTGCCAGCTCACCCGGCGAGGGGCCTTGTTACTTC
TRBJ1-5 - TRBV28 - CASTFTGDLPQHF TGTGCCAGCACCTTCACGGGGGATCTGCCCCAGCATTTT
TRBJ1-2 TRBD1 TRBV7-9 - CASNLVRGTGAVGGYTF TGTGCCAGCAACCTGGTCAGGGGGACAGGGGCTGTTGGCGGCTACACCTTC
TRBJ2-7 - TRBV29-1 - CSVLRDGYEQYF TGCAGCGTCCTCCGGGACGGCTACGAGCAGTACTTC
TRBJ1-1 - TRBV18 - CASSPLGQNTEAFF TGTGCCAGCTCACCATTAGGGCAGAACACTGAAGCTTTCTTT
TRBJ2-7 TRBD1 TRBV6-1 - CASIITGTAYEQYF TGTGCCAGCATCATCACCGGGACAGCCTACGAGCAGTACTTC
TRBJ1-1 - TRBV27 - CASSFNRNAEAFF TGTGCCAGCAGTTTTAACAGGAACGCTGAAGCTTTCTTT
TRBJ1-1 TRBD1 TRBV7-2 - CASSTGNRGYTEAFF TGTGCCAGCAGTACCGGTAACAGGGGGTACACTGAAGCTTTCTTT
TRBJ1-3 - TRBV7-8 once CASSLVRSTSGNTIYF TGTGCCAGCAGCTTAGTACGCAGTACCTCTGGAAACACCATATATTTT
TRBJ1-3 - TRBV5-6 - CASSLMDTSGNTIYF TGTGCCAGCAGCTTGATGGACACCTCTGGAAACACCATATATTTT
TRBJ1-4 - TRBV30 - CAWSVGGGEKLFF TGTGCCTGGAGTGTAGGGGGAGGTGAAAAACTGTTTTTT
TRBJ1-2 - TRBV19 - CASSITQALRGYTF TGTGCCAGTAGTATCACTCAAGCATTGAGAGGCTACACCTTC
TRBJ2-7 TRBD2 TRBV5-1 - CASSFSLAGTYEQYF TGCGCCAGCAGCTTTTCCCTAGCGGGGACCTACGAGCAGTACTTC
TRBJ2-7 - TRBV7-2 - CASSLHGYEQYF TGTGCCAGCAGCTTACATGGCTACGAGCAGTACTTC
TRBJ2-3 TRBD2 TRBV10-1 - CASSVASGRAVTQYF TGCGCCAGCAGTGTGGCTAGCGGGAGGGCCGTTACGCAGTATTTT
TRBJ2-1 TRBD2 TRBV6-1 - CASSEWENRGLAGVSEQFF TGTGCCAGCAGTGAGTGGGAGAACAGGGGACTAGCGGGAGTATCCGAGCAGTTCTTC
TRBJ2-7 - TRBV30 once CAWSAQYEQYF TGTGCCTGGAGTGCCCAATACGAGCAGTACTTC
TRBJ1-3 TRBD1 TRBV4-1 few CASSQGPYSRDRFNTIYF TGCGCCAGCAGCCAAGGGCCTTACTCTCGGGACAGGTTCAACACCATATATTTT
TRBJ2-7 TRBD1 TRBV6-5 - CASSYSRTGEYEQYF TGTGCCAGCAGTTACTCACGGACAGGGGAGTACGAGCAGTACTTC
TRBJ1-1 - TRBV15 - CATRTRSGRATEAFF TGTGCCACCAGGACCCGTTCAGGGAGGGCCACTGAAGCTTTCTTT
TRBJ2-7 TRBD2 TRBV19 few CASSTPGGASSYEQYF TGTGCCAGTAGTACCCCCGGGGGGGCCAGCTCCTACGAGCAGTACTTC
TRBJ2-1 TRBD2 TRBV5-6 few CASSLLLAGGYKNEQFF TGTGCCAGCAGCTTACTACTAGCGGGAGGGTATAAGAATGAGCAGTTCTTC
TRBJ1-2 TRBD1 TRBV28 - CASSRDRGLYGYTF TGTGCCAGCAGTCGCGACAGGGGCCTCTATGGCTACACCTTC
TRBJ2-1 - TRBV4-1 - CASSQPTRNNEQFF TGCGCCAGCAGCCAACCAACTAGGAACAATGAGCAGTTCTTC
TRBJ2-1 TRBD1 TRBV11-2 - CASSSTLPGQGQNEQFF TGTGCCAGCAGCTCAACCCTCCCGGGACAGGGGCAGAATGAGCAGTTCTTC
TRBJ1-2 TRBD1 TRBV7-2 - CASSSPGGRSYGYTF TGTGCCAGCAGCTCCCCAGGGGGACGGAGCTATGGCTACACCTTC
TRBJ1-2 - TRBV28 - CASSGGGYTYGYTF TGTGCCAGCAGTGGCGGGGGGTACACCTATGGCTACACCTTC
TRBJ1-2 - TRBV2 - CASSEDGYGYTF TGTGCCAGCAGTGAAGATGGTTATGGCTACACCTTC
TRBJ2-5 - TRBV5-1 once CASSPSRDPIQETQYF TGCGCCAGCAGCCCGTCCCGGGACCCGATCCAAGAGACCCAGTACTTC
TRBJ2-7 TRBD1 TRBV6-6 - CASSSTGTSEQYF TGTGCCAGCAGTTCGACAGGGACGTCCGAGCAGTACTTC
TRBJ2-1 TRBD1 TRBV4-2 - CASSRIQGALSYNEQFF TGTGCCAGCAGCCGAATACAGGGGGCCCTCTCCTACAATGAGCAGTTCTTC
TRBJ1-1 - TRBV2 - CASSRGMNTEAFF TGTGCCAGCAGTCGGGGGATGAACACTGAAGCTTTCTTT
TRBJ2-5 TRBD2 TRBV28 - CASSLLSQREGETQYF TGTGCCAGCAGTTTATTGTCCCAGCGGGAGGGGGAGACCCAGTACTTC
TRBJ2-2 - TRBV9 - CASSSGDLNTGELFF TGTGCCAGCAGTTCAGGGGATTTGAACACCGGGGAGCTGTTTTTT
TRBJ2-1 - TRBV7-2 - CASAPSPGTYNEQFF TGTGCCAGCGCCCCGTCCCCCGGGACTTACAATGAGCAGTTCTTC
TRBJ1-1 - TRBV10-1 - CASSEGQTEAFF TGCGCCAGCAGTGAAGGACAGACTGAAGCTTTCTTT
TRBJ1-4 TRBD1 TRBV6-1 few CASERQGEKLFF TGTGCCAGCGAGCGACAGGGTGAAAAACTGTTTTTT
TRBJ1-6 - TRBV7-6 once CASSTRNSPLHF TGTGCCAGCAGCACCCGAAATTCACCCCTCCACTTT
TRBJ2-1 TRBD2 TRBV2 - CASRGLAGTYNEQFF TGTGCCAGCAGAGGACTAGCGGGAACCTACAATGAGCAGTTCTTC